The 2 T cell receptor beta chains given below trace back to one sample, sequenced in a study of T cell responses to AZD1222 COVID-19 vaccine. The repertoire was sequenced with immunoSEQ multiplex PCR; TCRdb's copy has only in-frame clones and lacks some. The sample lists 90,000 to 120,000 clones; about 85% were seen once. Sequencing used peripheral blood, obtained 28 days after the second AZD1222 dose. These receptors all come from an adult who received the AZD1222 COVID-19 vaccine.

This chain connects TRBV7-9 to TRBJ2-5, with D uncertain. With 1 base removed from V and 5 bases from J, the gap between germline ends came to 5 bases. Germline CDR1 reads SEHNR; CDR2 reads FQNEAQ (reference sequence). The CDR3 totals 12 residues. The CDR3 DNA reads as TGTGCCAGCAGCTTAGAGAGGGAGACCCAGTACTTC. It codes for CASSLERETQYF. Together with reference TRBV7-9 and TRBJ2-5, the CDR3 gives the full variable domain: DTGVSQNPRHKITKRGQNVTFRCDPISEHNRLYWYRQTLGQGPEFLTYFQNEAQLEKSRLLSDRFSAERPKGSFSTLEIQRTEQGDSAMYLCASSLERETQYFGPGTRLLVL.

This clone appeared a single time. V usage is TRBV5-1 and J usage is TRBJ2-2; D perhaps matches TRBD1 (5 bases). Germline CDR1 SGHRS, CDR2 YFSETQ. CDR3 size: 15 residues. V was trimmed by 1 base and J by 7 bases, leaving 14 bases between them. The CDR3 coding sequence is TGCGCCAGCAGCTTGAGGACACCAAACTTCGGGGAGCTGTTTTTT. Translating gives CASSLRTPNFGELFF.